This section outlines one T cell receptor (beta chain) sequence together with its context. The data were obtained in a study of identical twins. Germline CDR1 and CDR2: MGHDK and SYGVNS. V was shortened by 7 bases and J by 3 bases, with 11 bases between the two germline ends. The CDR3 contains 13 residues. TCRdb recomputed calls from the 5' RACE reads with MiXCR, one row per CDR3 protein. The table records under 1 million distinct CDR3 sequences, around an eighth of them present only once. These data were likewise used in another study, on yellow fever vaccine responses in identical twins. According to that study: Twins' vaccine T cell responses were reported to seem partly convergent and partly personalized.

Sequencing was carried out using PBMCs. J is TRBJ2-3 and V is TRBV25-1; possibly TRBD2 for D (5 bases). This clonotype originated in a woman aged 18-35 years in good health. As DNA, the CDR3 is TGTGCCAGCACAGACTACCCAACAGATACGCAGTATTTT. Protein product: CASTDYPTDTQYF.